This entry is about one T cell receptor beta chain. Antigen: not known. This specimen belongs to a study of shared clonotypes between healthy human individuals. General study findings and limits: The study found lower generation probabilities in non-shared clonotypes than in those shared by all four donors.

This table comes from immunoSEQ multiplex PCR, and its TCRdb copy is limited to in-frame clones, with some not included. The table shows millions of clones, with 85% to 95% occurring only once. The junction had 3 bases not matched to a gene; V was cut back by 5 bases and J by 0 bases. Germline V gives CDR1 MDHEN, CDR2 SYDVKM. The length of the CDR3 is 16 residues. Naive CD8 populations comprised CD45RO-negative cells positively selected for CCR7, excluding terminally differentiated effector memory CD45RA+ cells. Sequencing input: naive CD8+ T cells from PBMCs. This TCR was recovered from a man in his late teens or twenties in good health. Some clones in this sample may be carry-over from other donors' samples. The V call is TRBV28, the J call TRBJ2-7; 14 bases align to TRBD2. The CDR3 DNA reads TGTGCCAGCAGTGGGACTAGCGGGGGATCCTCCTACGAGCAGTACTTC. Amino acid sequence: CASSGTSGGSSYEQYF.